Following are 19 T cell receptor beta chains from one sample sequenced in a study of cytomegalovirus exposure and HLA in healthy donors. The assay was immunoSEQ multiplex PCR, and TCRdb's table has in-frame clones only and misses some. The sample lists some 140,000 clones; approximately 82% were seen once. Sequenced input: PBMCs. The receptor source for this set is a man under 40 in good health and CMV-seropositive.

This clone was seen a few times. The CDR3 DNA reads TGTGCCAGCAGCCTAAGAGGGGCACAGGGGGCGGGTGGCTACACCTTC. Its translation is CASSLRGAQGAGGYTF. The genes are TRBV5-4 and TRBJ1-2, with 9 bases matching TRBD1. Losses at the gene ends were 4 bases for V and 7 bases for J; bases not matched to a gene: 14. CDR3 length: 16 amino acids. Per germline, CDR1 SGHNT and CDR2 YYREEE (reference sequence).

This chain links TRBV6-4 with TRBJ2-7, with D perhaps TRBD1 (5 bases). From germline, CDR1 is MRHNA and CDR2 SNTAGT. V lost 4 bases and J 5 bases, leaving 21 bases between the germline ends. The length of the CDR3 is 16 residues. CDR3 sequence (DNA): TGTGCCAGCAGTGTTTTGGGCAGGGAATTCCCCCACGAGCAGTACTTC. It encodes CASSVLGREFPHEQYF.

The rearrangement joins TRBV7-2 to TRBJ2-7, with 9 bases identical to TRBD2. Germline-derived CDR1 and CDR2 are SGHTA and FQGNSA. V lost 1 base and J lost 3; bases outside the gene matches: 13. The CDR3 consists of 18 residues. CDR3 loop: CASSLVSGSGSLLYEQYF. The CDR3 DNA reads TGTGCCAGCAGCTTAGTCTCGGGTAGCGGGAGTCTCCTCTACGAGCAGTACTTC. Using reference TRBV7-2 and TRBJ2-7 for the parts outside the CDR3, the full variable domain is GAGVSQSPSNKVTEKGKDVELRCDPISGHTALYWYRQSLGQGLEFLIYFQGNSAPDKSGLPSDRFSAERTGGSVSTLTIQRTQQEDSAVYLCASSLVSGSGSLLYEQYFGPGTRLTVT.

The V call is TRBV5-1, the J call TRBJ1-2, with 7 nucleotides matching TRBD1. Germline assignment: CDR1 SGHRS and CDR2 YFSETQ. This CDR3 spans 14 amino acids. J gave up 4 bases and V 4 bases, and 7 bases lay outside the gene matches. This CDR3 reads CASSTGETFYGYTF. The CDR3 DNA is TGCGCCAGCAGCACAGGGGAGACCTTCTATGGCTACACCTTC.

This clone was observed a handful of times. V and J are TRBV9 and TRBJ2-1; 10 nucleotides line up with TRBD2. With V trimmed by 2 bases and J by 8 bases, 4 bases remained unmatched. This CDR3 is built from 14 residues. CDR1 is SGDLS and CDR2 is YYNGEE in the germline V gene. The CDR3 spells CASSVLAGEDEQFF. The CDR3 nucleotides read TGTGCCAGCAGCGTGCTAGCGGGGGAGGATGAGCAGTTCTTC.

This sequence joins TRBV19 and TRBJ1-5; 7 positions agree with TRBD1. There are 17 residues in the CDR3. After removal of 3 bases from V and 5 bases from J, the junction contained 13 bases not matched to a gene. Per germline, CDR1 LNHDA and CDR2 SQIVND (reference sequence). The CDR3 DNA reads TGTGCCAGTAGTATCGGCTCCGGGTCAGGGGGTGATCAGCCCCAGCATTTT. This sequence encodes CASSIGSGSGGDQPQHF.

Comments on this clone: This specimen includes other DNA sequences encoding the same CDR3. This chain joins TRBV5-1 and TRBJ2-3; 8 nucleotides align to TRBD2. The CDR3 spans 16 residues. Germline loops: CDR1 SGHRS, CDR2 YFSETQ. V was pared by 0 bases and J by 4 bases, with 7 bases of the junction left unmatched. The CDR3 here is CASSLDSGTGPDTQYF. CDR3 nucleotides: TGCGCCAGCAGCTTGGATAGCGGGACCGGCCCAGATACGCAGTATTTT.

Note on this clone: The junction does not match germline at one end; this may be a read error. This sequence joins TRBV27 and TRBJ1-1, with a tentative D call TRBD1 (6 bases). CDR1 and CDR2 from the germline V gene are MNHEY and SMNVEV (reference sequence). This CDR3 region has 16 residues. CDR3 in DNA: TGTGCCAGCAGTTCTGGCTTACAGGGATTGAAAACTGAAGCTTTCTTT. As protein: CASSSGLQGLKTEAFF.

The chain employs TRBV7-9 and TRBJ1-2, with 8 nucleotides matching TRBD1. This CDR3 is built from 13 residues. J was trimmed by 8 bases and V by 5 bases; bases with no gene match: 7. Germline values: CDR1 SEHNR, CDR2 FQNEAQ (reference sequence). The chain's CDR3 is CASSAQTGVGYTF. As DNA, the CDR3 is TGTGCCAGCAGCGCCCAGACAGGGGTAGGCTACACCTTC.

The chain uses TRBV5-1 and TRBJ2-7; D not resolved. The V end lost 4 bases, the J end lost 0 bases, and 11 bases lay between the germline ends. Germline CDR1 reads SGHRS; CDR2 reads YFSETQ. The CDR3 has 14 amino acids. The CDR3 DNA reads as TGCGCCAGCAGCGGAAGGTCAGGCTCCTACGAGCAGTACTTC. Protein: CASSGRSGSYEQYF.

J is TRBJ2-7 and V is TRBV2; a weak D match, TRBD2 (5 bases). V gave up 10 bases and J gave up 4 bases, with 11 bases separating them. This CDR3 is 11 amino acids long. Germline V gene lookup returns CDR1 SNHLY and CDR2 FYNNEI. In DNA form, the CDR3 reads TGTGCCATGGGGAGAGGATACGAGCAGTACTTC. Its protein is CAMGRGYEQYF.

The chain joins TRBV18 to TRBJ2-7; D might be TRBD1 (6 bases). Germline V CDR1 and CDR2: KGHSH, LQKENI. CDR3 length equals 13 residues. V was cut by 5 bases and J by 6 bases, with 14 bases left in between. The chain's CDR3 is CASSGVRGLEQYF. CDR3 DNA: TGTGCCAGCTCAGGGGTCAGGGGTCTCGAGCAGTACTTC.

The J gene is TRBJ2-1, the V gene TRBV12-5; 10 nucleotides match TRBD1. Germline V gene lookup returns CDR1 LGHNT and CDR2 FRNRAP. V shed 3 bases and J 5 bases; nucleotides not matched to a gene: 4. The CDR3 is 15 amino acids. The CDR3 spells CASGFDRGPHNEQFF. CDR3 nucleotides: TGTGCTAGTGGTTTCGACAGGGGGCCCCACAATGAGCAGTTCTTC.

J is TRBJ1-5 and V is TRBV5-1; TRBD1 agrees at 9 bases. J lost 7 bases, V lost 0 bases, and 5 bases had no gene match. Germline lookup yields CDR1 SGHRS and CDR2 YFSETQ. CDR3 length: 15 residues. The DNA for the CDR3 is TGCGCCAGCAGCTTGGGGGACAGGGCAGAACAGCCCCAGCATTTT. Translating gives CASSLGDRAEQPQHF.

The V call is TRBV7-2, the J call TRBJ1-5, with D possibly matching TRBD1 (5 bases). Trimming removed 6 bases at V and 0 bases at J, with 12 bases between. The CDR3 extends over 15 amino acids. CDR1 SGHTA and CDR2 FQGNSA come from the germline V gene. The CDR3 spells CASRTDLYSNQPQHF. The DNA for the CDR3 is TGTGCCAGCAGGACAGACCTCTATAGCAATCAGCCCCAGCATTTT.

The chain couples TRBV2 to TRBJ1-2; D not certain. V lost 6 bases and J lost 0, with 11 bases in between. Germline CDR1 is SNHLY and CDR2 is FYNNEI. This CDR3 spans 14 amino acids. The CDR3 region is CASSLELANYGYTF. CDR3 in DNA: TGTGCCAGCAGCTTGGAGTTAGCTAACTATGGCTACACCTTC.

This chain connects TRBV27 to TRBJ2-5, with TRBD1 as a possible D gene (6 bases). Germline CDR1 is MNHEY and CDR2 is SMNVEV (reference sequence). V was clipped by 2 bases and J by 3 bases, with 10 bases between them. The CDR3 runs 14 residues. The CDR3 coding sequence is TGTGCCAGCAGTTTAATCCCAGGGGAAGAGACCCAGTACTTC. This codes for CASSLIPGEETQYF.

The chain couples TRBV18 to TRBJ2-2; D gene uncertain. The CDR3 contains 16 residues. Per the germline V gene, CDR1 is KGHSH and CDR2 is LQKENI. V lost 1 base, J lost 1 base, and 10 bases lay in between. This CDR3 reads CASSPLRSGNTGELFF. The CDR3, as DNA: TGTGCCAGCTCACCACTCAGATCAGGGAACACCGGGGAGCTGTTTTTT.

This chain connects TRBV2 to TRBJ1-2; 7 nucleotides line up with TRBD1. The CDR3 covers 15 residues. The trim removed 5 bases at V and 4 bases at J, leaving 10 bases unmatched. Germline CDR1 reads SNHLY; CDR2 reads FYNNEI. The CDR3 sequence: CASSPRTGGTYGYTF. The CDR3 DNA reads TGTGCCAGCAGTCCCCGGACAGGAGGGACCTATGGCTACACCTTC. Looking up the rest from reference TRBV2 and TRBJ1-2 gives the full variable domain: EPEVTQTPSHQVTQMGQEVILRCVPISNHLYFYWYRQILGQKVEFLVSFYNNEISEKSEIFDDQFSVERPDGSNFTLKIRSTKLEDSAMYFCASSPRTGGTYGYTFGSGTRLTVV.